The next 32 T cell receptor beta chains were all read from a single sample in a study of T cell responses to AZD1222 COVID-19 vaccine. The table came from immunoSEQ multiplex PCR; TCRdb's copy has only in-frame clones and leaves some out. The sample contains 100,000 to 150,000 clones, around 92% of which appear only once. This material consisted of peripheral blood, taken on day 0 of AZD1222 vaccination. The receptors were sampled from an adult in good health.

The V gene is TRBV10-1, the J gene TRBJ2-1; 9 bases fit TRBD2. Germline CDR1 is WNHNN and CDR2 is SYGVQD (reference sequence). The CDR3 runs 13 residues. V gave up 6 bases and J gave up 4 bases; unmatched junction bases: 1. The CDR3 bases are TGCGCCAGCAGCCTAGCGGGATACAATGAGCAGTTCTTC. Translation gives CASSLAGYNEQFF.

The chain uses TRBV9 and TRBJ2-1, with TRBD2 matching over 7 bases. The CDR3 contains 15 residues. With V trimmed by 0 bases and J by 7 bases, 7 bases remained unmatched. CDR1 SGDLS and CDR2 YYNGEE come from the germline V gene. The chain's CDR3 is CASSVAAGVLNEQFF. The DNA for the CDR3 is TGTGCCAGCAGCGTAGCTGCGGGAGTATTAAATGAGCAGTTCTTC.

V usage is TRBV5-5 and J usage is TRBJ1-6; D is ambiguous. The CDR3 totals 17 residues. The V end lost 2 bases, the J end lost 9 bases, and 21 bases lay between the germline ends. Germline-derived CDR1 and CDR2 are SGHKS and YYEKEE (reference sequence). As DNA, the CDR3 is TGTGCCAGCAGCTTAGAATGGACGAGCGTTAAGGGTTCACCCCTCCACTTT. This encodes CASSLEWTSVKGSPLHF.

The chain links TRBV28 to TRBJ2-2; D remains unclear. The CDR3 runs to 12 residues. Germline V gene sequence: CDR1 MDHEN, CDR2 SYDVKM. The germline V and J ends were trimmed by 6 bases and 7 bases, with 9 bases remaining between them. The CDR3 DNA reads as TGTGCCAGCAGCACCAATTTCGGGGAGCTGTTTTTT. Protein sequence: CASSTNFGELFF. Full variable domain (rest looked up from reference TRBV28 and TRBJ2-2): DVKVTQSSRYLVKRTGEKVFLECVQDMDHENMFWYRQDPGLGLRLIYFSYDVKMKEKGDIPEGYSVSREKKERFSLILESASTNQTSMYLCASSTNFGELFFGEGSRLTVL.

This clone was seen a single time. The genes are TRBV6-2 or TRBV6-3 and TRBJ2-1; D remains unclear. The CDR3 loop spans 13 amino acids. The V gene lost 5 bases and the J gene lost 4 bases, with 9 bases spanning the gap. The germline CDR1 and CDR2 sequences are MNHEY and SVGEGT. In nucleotides, the CDR3 is TGTGCCAGCAGTACTTCCACGTACAATGAGCAGTTCTTC. Residues: CASSTSTYNEQFF.

The chain uses TRBV6-6 and TRBJ1-6, with D unclear. V dropped 5 bases and J dropped 0 bases, with 14 bases sitting between them. The CDR3 totals 17 residues. Per germline, CDR1 MNHNY and CDR2 SVGAGI (reference sequence). The CDR3 DNA reads TGTGCCAGCAGTCGCTATGCAGTGAGCTCCTATAATTCACCCCTCCACTTT. It is translated as CASSRYAVSSYNSPLHF.

This sequence joins TRBV9 and TRBJ2-2, with 12 positions matching TRBD2. V lost 6 bases and J lost 6; bases outside the gene matches: 12. Germline V gives CDR1 SGDLS, CDR2 YYNGEE. The CDR3 extends over 17 amino acids. CDR3 sequence: CASTPGPSGGAAGELFF. CDR3 DNA sequence: TGTGCCAGCACCCCCGGGCCTAGCGGGGGGGCGGCCGGGGAGCTGTTTTTT.

The chain carries TRBV27 and TRBJ1-4, with a possible D match to TRBD1 (5 bases). From germline, CDR1 is MNHEY and CDR2 SMNVEV (reference sequence). The V end was cut by 6 bases, the J end by 6 bases, with 17 bases between. The CDR3 covers 15 residues. The CDR3 region is CASSDSAGAYEKLFF. CDR3 coding DNA: TGTGCCAGCAGCGACTCCGCCGGGGCCTATGAAAAACTGTTTTTT.

The chain combines TRBV5-1 with TRBJ2-3; D assignment may be TRBD1 or TRBD2 (5 bases each). This CDR3 has 15 residues. Trimming took 4 bases from V and 2 from J, leaving 14 bases between them. Germline assignment: CDR1 SGHRS and CDR2 YFSETQ. The CDR3 here is CASSPRGTHTDTQYF. As DNA, the CDR3 is TGCGCCAGCAGCCCACGGGGCACGCACACAGATACGCAGTATTTT.

V and J are TRBV7-2 and TRBJ2-3; the D is unclear. Trimming stripped 2 bases from V and 6 bases from J, with 6 bases between. The V gene's germline CDR1 is SGHTA and CDR2 FQGNSA. This CDR3 region has 12 residues. CDR3 sequence reads: CASSLFSDTQYF. The CDR3 DNA reads TGTGCCAGCAGCTTATTTTCCGATACGCAGTATTTT.

The genes are TRBV10-1 and TRBJ2-7; TRBD1 or TRBD2 may be the D gene (5 bases each). The CDR3 is 14 amino acids. Germline V gene data show CDR1 as WNHNN and CDR2 as SYGVQD (reference sequence). The ends were cut back, 8 bases at V and 7 bases at J, with 21 bases in the middle. For the CDR3, the DNA is TGCGCCAGCTCAGTCGGTGGGGGACGGGGAGAGCAGTACTTC. Protein: CASSVGGGRGEQYF.

The rearrangement links TRBV28 to TRBJ1-2; maybe TRBD1 (5 bases). V was trimmed by 7 bases and J by 7 bases, leaving 22 bases between them. Germline CDR1 and CDR2: MDHEN and SYDVKM. There are 15 residues in the CDR3. The CDR3 spells CASTPRTGQGSGYTF. CDR3 sequence (DNA): TGTGCCAGCACCCCCCGCACGGGGCAGGGTAGTGGCTACACCTTC.

The chain links TRBV7-2 to TRBJ2-7; D gene ambiguous. CDR1 is SGHTA, CDR2 FQGNSA, per germline. The CDR3 length is 11 residues. V lost 4 bases, J lost 3 bases, and 4 bases lay in between. The CDR3 region has the DNA TGTGCCAGCAGCTACAACTACGAGCAGTACTTC. The encoded protein is CASSYNYEQYF.

This sequence joins TRBV7-2 and TRBJ1-5; D uncertain. The V end lost 5 bases, the J end lost 5 bases, and 16 bases lay between the germline ends. Germline V gene data show CDR1 as SGHTA and CDR2 as FQGNSA. This CDR3 is built from 15 residues. CDR3 region: CASSQGFTFDQPQHF. For the CDR3, the DNA is TGTGCCAGCAGCCAAGGGTTCACTTTCGATCAGCCCCAGCATTTT.

Here the CDR3 DNA reads TGTGCCAGCAGACATGGACAGGGGATGTCACCCCTCCACTTT. Translation: CASRHGQGMSPLHF. The genes are TRBV7-9 and TRBJ1-6; TRBD1 matches 9 bases. V was pared by 6 bases and J by 10 bases, with 7 bases of the junction left unmatched. This CDR3 has 14 amino acids. Germline CDR1 SEHNR, CDR2 FQNEAQ (reference sequence).

The chain uses TRBV7-6 and TRBJ2-6; D is ambiguous. There are 15 residues in the CDR3. V lost 5 bases, J lost 4 bases, and 12 bases lay in between. Germline V gene lookup returns CDR1 SGHVS and CDR2 FNYEAQ. As DNA, the CDR3 is TGTGCCAGCAGCCCTGATTTGCGGGGGGCCAACGTCCTGACTTTC. Translation: CASSPDLRGANVLTF.

The V and J genes are TRBV28 and TRBJ1-1; D is unclear. CDR1 is MDHEN and CDR2 is SYDVKM in the germline V gene. The CDR3 has 12 residues. Trimming cost V 5 bases and J 11 bases, with 15 bases left between them. The CDR3 nucleotides read TGTGCCAGCAGTCTCGGACGGGTACGGGCTTTCTTT. It specifies CASSLGRVRAFF.

The chain uses TRBV6-1 and TRBJ1-5; no reliable D call. Trimming took 2 bases from V and 5 from J, leaving 4 bases between them. The CDR3 sequence is 12 residues long. From germline, CDR1 is MNHNS and CDR2 SASEGT. As DNA, the CDR3 is TGTGCCAGCAGTGAAAGGGATCAGCCCCAGCATTTT. This gives the protein CASSERDQPQHF.

The count of this clone is one. V is TRBV28 and J is TRBJ1-1; 9 bases are shared with TRBD1. V shed 5 bases, J shed 0 bases, and the junction held 10 bases outside the gene matches. CDR3 length equals 17 residues. Germline V CDR1 and CDR2: MDHEN, SYDVKM. CDR3 sequence (DNA): TGTGCCAGCAGTCCGCCGCCGGGGACAGGGTTGAACACTGAAGCTTTCTTT. Its translation: CASSPPPGTGLNTEAFF.

CDR3: CASRTSGEGNTIYF. The CDR3 DNA reads as TGTGCCAGCAGAACTTCAGGGGAAGGAAACACCATATATTTT. V and J are TRBV6-5 and TRBJ1-3; D may be TRBD1 (6 bases). Germline loops: CDR1 MNHEY, CDR2 SVGAGI. The CDR3 runs to 14 residues. The germline V and J ends were trimmed by 6 bases and 4 bases, with 13 bases remaining between them.

The rearrangement joins TRBV30 to TRBJ1-5; D possibly corresponds to TRBD1 (5 bases). V gave up 0 bases and J gave up 9 bases, with 18 bases separating them. Germline V gene lookup returns CDR1 GTSNPN and CDR2 SVGIG (reference sequence). This CDR3 comprises 15 residues. The DNA for the CDR3 is TGTGCCTGGAGTGTACTGGAAAGAGGGGAAGGGCCCCAGCATTTT. It encodes CAWSVLERGEGPQHF.

V usage is TRBV3-1 (or the pseudogene TRBV3-2) and J usage is TRBJ1-1, with D unresolved. The CDR3 loop spans 13 amino acids. V was clipped by 0 bases and J by 5 bases, with 7 bases between them. The V gene's germline CDR1 is LGHDT and CDR2 YNNKEL (reference sequence). The CDR3 loop reads CASSQDLGTEAFF. CDR3 sequence (DNA): TGTGCCAGCAGCCAAGATTTGGGGACTGAAGCTTTCTTT.

The V and J genes are TRBV10-3 and TRBJ1-3; a weak D match, TRBD1 (5 bases). Trimming stripped 4 bases from V and 0 bases from J, with 19 bases between. From germline, CDR1 is ENHRY and CDR2 SYGVKD. The CDR3 runs 18 residues. Here the CDR3 reads CAISGGPLDFFSGNTIYF. The CDR3 bases are TGTGCCATCAGTGGGGGCCCTCTGGATTTTTTCTCTGGAAACACCATATATTTT.

This clone occurred a few times. V is TRBV7-9 and J is TRBJ1-1; D unclear. The CDR3 extends over 14 amino acids. The V gene lost 3 bases and the J gene lost 0 bases, with 8 bases spanning the gap. Germline V gene lookup returns CDR1 SEHNR and CDR2 FQNEAQ (reference sequence). CDR3 in amino acids: CASSFGSVNTEAFF. CDR3 nucleotides: TGTGCCAGCAGCTTTGGTTCTGTGAACACTGAAGCTTTCTTT.

The rearrangement links TRBV29-1 to TRBJ1-1; possible D gene TRBD1, 6 bases. There are 12 residues in the CDR3. V was cut by 5 bases and J by 5 bases, with 12 bases left in between. The germline CDR1 and CDR2 sequences are SQVTM and ANQGSEA. The DNA of the CDR3 is TGCAGCGTTCGGACAGCGGGAACTGAAGCTTTCTTT. It specifies CSVRTAGTEAFF.

The rearrangement joins TRBV11-2 to TRBJ1-1; 7 bases fit TRBD1. Germline assignment: CDR1 SGHAT and CDR2 FQNNGV. V lost 1 base, J lost 0 bases, and 5 bases stayed unmatched. CDR3 length: 16 amino acids. For the CDR3, the DNA is TGTGCCAGCAGCTTAGTAAGGACAGGAATGAACACTGAAGCTTTCTTT. It translates to CASSLVRTGMNTEAFF.

J is TRBJ2-3 and V is TRBV15, with TRBD2 matching over 10 bases. J gave up 6 bases and V 0 bases, and 9 bases lay outside the gene matches. The CDR3 loop spans 17 amino acids. CDR1 is LNHNV, CDR2 YYDKDF, per germline (reference sequence). The CDR3 region is CATSRDPLAGALDTQYF. The CDR3 bases are TGTGCCACCAGCAGAGACCCCCTAGCGGGGGCTCTGGATACGCAGTATTTT. The whole variable domain, filled in from reference TRBV15 and TRBJ2-3, reads DAMVIQNPRYQVTQFGKPVTLSCSQTLNHNVMYWYQQKSSQAPKLLFHYYDKDFNNEADTPDNFQSRRPNTSFCFLDIRSPGLGDTAMYLCATSRDPLAGALDTQYFGPGTRLTVL.

J is TRBJ2-2 and V is TRBV11-2; D assignment may be TRBD1 or TRBD2 (5 bases each). CDR1 is SGHAT and CDR2 is FQNNGV in the germline V gene. The V end lost 5 bases, the J end lost 7 bases, and 11 bases lay between the germline ends. This CDR3 is 13 amino acids long. CDR3: CASSLRDDGELFF. Written as DNA, the CDR3 is TGTGCCAGCAGCCTTCGGGACGACGGGGAGCTGTTTTTT.

This chain links TRBV7-2 with TRBJ2-2; a weak D match, TRBD2 (6 bases). CDR1 is SGHTA, CDR2 FQGNSA, per germline. This CDR3 is built from 15 residues. The V and J ends lost 4 bases and 4 bases respectively, with 13 bases between them. The CDR3 sequence is CASSSQGGTTGELFF. In DNA form, the CDR3 reads TGTGCCAGCAGCTCCCAGGGAGGTACCACCGGGGAGCTGTTTTTT.

This chain uses TRBV7-2 with TRBJ1-2, with TRBD1 matching over 9 bases. Germline CDR1 SGHTA, CDR2 FQGNSA. V lost 3 bases to trimming and J lost 8 bases; unmatched junction nucleotides: 10. This CDR3 is built from 15 residues. The CDR3: CASSLTGTGLFGYTF. The CDR3 DNA reads TGTGCCAGCAGCTTGACCGGGACAGGGCTCTTCGGCTACACCTTC.

This chain joins TRBV4-3 and TRBJ1-1; D is undetermined. Germline assignment: CDR1 LGHNA and CDR2 YSLEER. The germline V and J ends were trimmed by 0 bases and 0 bases, with 8 bases remaining between them. This CDR3 contains 15 residues. The chain's CDR3 is CASSQDGQMNTEAFF. The CDR3 coding sequence is TGCGCCAGCAGCCAAGATGGGCAGATGAACACTGAAGCTTTCTTT.

The chain carries TRBV7-6 and TRBJ1-2, with 7 bases lining up with TRBD1. V was clipped by 5 bases and J by 5 bases; unmatched bases: 11. The V gene's germline CDR1 is SGHVS and CDR2 FNYEAQ. The CDR3 contains 15 residues. CDR3 amino acids: CASSQTTGQRYGYTF. The CDR3, as DNA: TGTGCCAGCAGCCAAACTACGGGACAGCGATATGGCTACACCTTC.